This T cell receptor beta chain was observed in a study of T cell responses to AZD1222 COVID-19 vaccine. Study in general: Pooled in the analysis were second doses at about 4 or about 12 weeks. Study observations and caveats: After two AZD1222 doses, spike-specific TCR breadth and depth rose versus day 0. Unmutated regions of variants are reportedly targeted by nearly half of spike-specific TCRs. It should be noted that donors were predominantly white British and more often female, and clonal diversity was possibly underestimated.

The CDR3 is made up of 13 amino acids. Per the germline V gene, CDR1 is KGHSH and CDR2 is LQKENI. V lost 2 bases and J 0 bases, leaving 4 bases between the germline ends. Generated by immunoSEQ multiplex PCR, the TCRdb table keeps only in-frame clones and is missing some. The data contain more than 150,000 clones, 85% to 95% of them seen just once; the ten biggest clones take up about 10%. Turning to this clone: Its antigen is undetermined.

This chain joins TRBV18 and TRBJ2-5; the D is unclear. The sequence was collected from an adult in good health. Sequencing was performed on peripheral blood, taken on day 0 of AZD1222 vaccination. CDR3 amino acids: CASSPSHQETQYF. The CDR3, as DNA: TGTGCCAGCTCACCAAGCCACCAAGAGACCCAGTACTTC.